This T cell receptor (beta chain) appears in the sequencing data of a study of T cell changes during pregnancy in multiple sclerosis. Germline CDR1 MNHEY, CDR2 SMNVEV (reference sequence). There are 14 residues in the CDR3. Trimming removed 7 bases from V and 6 bases from J; junction bases left unmatched: 8. The data were produced by immunoSEQ multiplex PCR, yet TCRdb's version contains in-frame clones alone and is incomplete. The sample has around 88,000 clones; roughly 92% are singletons. The clonotype comes from a female donor with multiple sclerosis, enrolled in a pregnancy study. The sequencing here drew on peripheral blood, taken in the first trimester of pregnancy. The chain uses TRBV27 and TRBJ2-1, with TRBD1 identical over 8 bases. For the CDR3, the DNA is TGTGCCAGCAAGGTCAGGGGGCTTCGCAATGAGCAGTTCTTC. Protein product: CASKVRGLRNEQFF.